The rows below give T cell receptor beta chains drawn from one sample of a study of T cell therapy after organ transplantation. This table comes from immunoSEQ multiplex PCR, and its TCRdb copy is limited to in-frame clones, with some not included. This table holds 50,000 or so clones, approximately 94% found once. Antigen specificity for these receptors is unknown. This sample comprised CD8+ T cells from blood, obtained before autologous CMV-specific T cell therapy. These receptors were taken from a human patient who had received a solid organ transplant and had CMV disease. Each CDR3 is given with its conserved first and last residue. D genes are given only for firm matches. A clone size is listed for some rows: how often the clone was seen (once, few, many), or a class if it is expanded.

TRBJ2-3 NA TRBV16 TRBD2 CASSHTAGGADTQYF TGTGCCAGCAGCCATACAGCGGGAGGGGCAGATACGCAGTATTTT
TRBJ2-7 NA TRBV30 NA CAWSVGGSSYEQYF TGTGCCTGGAGTGTAGGGGGATCATCCTACGAGCAGTACTTC
TRBJ2-1 once TRBV11-2 NA CASSLDPAGGVTNEQFF TGTGCCAGCAGCTTAGACCCCGCAGGGGGGGTTACCAATGAGCAGTTCTTC
TRBJ2-7 NA TRBV27 TRBD2 CASSEREGAYEQYF TGTGCCAGCAGCGAGCGGGAGGGTGCCTACGAGCAGTACTTC
TRBJ2-2 once TRBV10-2 NA CASSEVSNTGELFF TGCGCCAGCAGTGAAGTCTCGAACACCGGGGAGCTGTTTTTT
TRBJ2-1 NA TRBV5-4 TRBD2 CASSSLTGGKTNEQFF TGTGCCAGCAGCTCCCTTACGGGAGGCAAAACTAATGAGCAGTTCTTC
TRBJ1-2 once TRBV12-5 NA CASGLASPGDGGYTF TGTGCTAGTGGTTTGGCCTCTCCAGGGGATGGTGGCTACACCTTC
TRBJ1-5 NA TRBV2 TRBD1 CASNLFRDRGNQPQHF TGTGCCAGCAACCTGTTCCGGGACAGAGGCAATCAGCCCCAGCATTTT
TRBJ2-7 once TRBV4-1 NA CASSPIQLWDYEQYF TGCGCCAGCAGCCCCATCCAGCTATGGGACTACGAGCAGTACTTC
TRBJ2-1 once TRBV14 NA CASSQGTDNEQFF TGTGCCAGCAGCCAAGGGACAGACAATGAGCAGTTCTTC
TRBJ1-2 once TRBV27 NA CASSFVGAGFGYTF TGTGCCAGCAGTTTTGTTGGTGCGGGGTTTGGCTACACCTTC
TRBJ1-1 NA TRBV20-1 NA CSGELDTEAFF TGCAGTGGGGAACTGGACACTGAAGCTTTCTTT
TRBJ2-2 once TRBV5-5 NA CASSLSRFTGELFF TGTGCCAGCAGCTTGTCCCGGTTCACCGGGGAGCTGTTTTTT
TRBJ1-2 NA TRBV29-1 TRBD1 CSVPLPGQGYGYTF TGCAGCGTTCCTCTCCCGGGACAGGGGTATGGCTACACCTTC
TRBJ2-4 NA TRBV6-5 NA CASSPLGAKNIQYF TGTGCCAGCAGCCCGCTCGGGGCCAAAAACATTCAGTACTTC
TRBJ1-1 NA TRBV6-5 TRBD1 CASSSTGAASTEAFF TGTGCCAGCAGTTCCACAGGGGCGGCGAGCACTGAAGCTTTCTTT
TRBJ2-1 NA TRBV27 NA CASTTRSPAYNEQFF TGTGCCAGCACGACCCGATCCCCGGCCTACAATGAGCAGTTCTTC